Presented here are 32 T cell receptor beta chains from one specimen sequenced in a study of blood T cell repertoires in COVID-19. Profiled with immunoSEQ multiplex PCR; TCRdb holds only in-frame clones, not every one. The sample has more than 150,000 clones; roughly 90% are singletons. Input material: peripheral blood. Receptors were obtained from a man aged 45-65 years with acute or convalescent COVID-19.

The chain combines TRBV5-1 with TRBJ2-2, with D unresolved. The CDR3 length is 16 residues. Trimming pared 2 bases from V and 0 bases from J, leaving 11 bases between. Germline loops: CDR1 SGHRS, CDR2 YFSETQ. CDR3 sequence: CASSFMAVTNTGELFF. CDR3 nucleotide sequence: TGCGCCAGCAGCTTCATGGCGGTTACGAACACCGGGGAGCTGTTTTTT.

This sequence joins TRBV2 and TRBJ2-1; 10 nucleotides align to TRBD2. The CDR3 covers 16 residues. After removal of 5 bases from V and 0 bases from J, the junction contained 4 bases not matched to a gene. The V gene's germline CDR1 is SNHLY and CDR2 FYNNEI. The CDR3 nucleotides read TGTGCCAGCAGTCCCCGACTAGCGGGCTCCTACAATGAGCAGTTCTTC. Its protein product is CASSPRLAGSYNEQFF.

Concerning this clone: The sample contains more than one DNA sequence encoding this CDR3. The chain recombines TRBV27 with TRBJ1-5; 7 bases match TRBD1. J was trimmed by 0 bases and V by 6 bases; bases with no gene match: 2. Germline CDR1 is MNHEY and CDR2 is SMNVEV (reference sequence). The CDR3 has 14 amino acids. This chain's CDR3 is CASSHRGSNQPQHF. The CDR3 DNA reads as TGTGCCAGCAGCCACAGGGGTAGCAATCAGCCCCAGCATTTT.

This clone was counted between two and nine times. This chain links TRBV6-5 with TRBJ1-1, with TRBD1 as a possible D gene (6 bases). Germline V gene lookup returns CDR1 MNHEY and CDR2 SVGAGI. The V and J ends lost 6 bases and 0 bases respectively, with 11 bases between them. CDR3 size: 14 residues. The DNA of the CDR3 is TGTGCCAGCAGACAGGGAGCAATGAACACTGAAGCTTTCTTT. Protein sequence: CASRQGAMNTEAFF.

The chain combines TRBV18 with TRBJ1-3; TRBD1 matches 7 bases. CDR1 is KGHSH and CDR2 is LQKENI in the germline V gene. V lost 5 bases, J lost 3 bases, and 4 bases stayed unmatched. The CDR3 covers 14 residues. CDR3 protein: CASSFDRDGNTIYF. DNA of the CDR3: TGTGCCAGCTCATTCGACAGGGATGGAAACACCATATATTTT. The complete variable domain, with remaining parts taken from reference TRBV18 and TRBJ1-3, reads NAGVMQNPRHLVRRRGQEARLRCSPMKGHSHVYWYRQLPEEGLKFMVYLQKENIIDESGMPKERFSAEFPKEGPSILRIQQVVRGDSAAYFCASSFDRDGNTIYFGEGSWLTVV.

The CDR3 DNA reads TGTGCCAGCAGCTTACCTAGCGGGCACCAAGAGACCCAGTACTTC. This codes for CASSLPSGHQETQYF. The V gene is TRBV11-2, the J gene TRBJ2-5, with 8 bases fitting TRBD2. The V segment lost 2 bases and the J segment 0 bases; nucleotides outside the gene matches: 2. The CDR3 runs to 15 residues. Germline assignment: CDR1 SGHAT and CDR2 FQNNGV.

The CDR3 loop is CASSIGGNYGYTF. CDR3 coding DNA: TGTGCCAGCAGCATCGGCGGCAACTATGGCTACACCTTC. The V and J genes are TRBV2 and TRBJ1-2; no firm D call. V dropped 6 bases and J dropped 2 bases, with 10 bases sitting between them. This CDR3 region has 13 residues. CDR1 and CDR2 (germline): SNHLY, FYNNEI.

The chain combines TRBV27 with TRBJ1-1, with 9 bases aligning to TRBD1. The CDR3 is 15 residues long. From germline, CDR1 is MNHEY and CDR2 SMNVEV (reference sequence). V dropped 5 bases and J dropped 3; count of bases not matched to a gene: 7. The CDR3 region has the DNA TGTGCCAGCAGTCTGGACAGGGGATGGGACACTGAAGCTTTCTTT. It specifies CASSLDRGWDTEAFF.

A word on this clone: Other DNA sequences from this sample encode an identical CDR3 as well. The chain is built from TRBV6-1 and TRBJ1-5; D call uncertain. This CDR3 has 13 amino acids. The germline V gene has CDR1 MNHNS and CDR2 SASEGT. Trimming took off 2 bases at V and 3 bases at J, with 5 bases between the two ends. In DNA, the CDR3 is TGTGCCAGCAGTGAAACTGACAATCAGCCCCAGCATTTT. It encodes CASSETDNQPQHF.

This chain connects TRBV28 to TRBJ2-5, with D hard to call. CDR3 length: 14 amino acids. Germline CDR1 reads MDHEN; CDR2 reads SYDVKM. V lost 3 bases and J 2 bases, leaving 10 bases between the germline ends. The CDR3: CASSFGREQETQYF. The CDR3 DNA sequence: TGTGCCAGCAGTTTTGGTAGAGAGCAAGAGACCCAGTACTTC.

This rearrangement joins TRBV19 to TRBJ1-5; D not certain. Germline-derived CDR1 and CDR2 are LNHDA and SQIVND (reference sequence). The V end was cut by 3 bases, the J end by 4 bases, with 4 bases between. This CDR3 has 12 residues. CDR3 loop: CASSIANQPQHF. DNA for the CDR3: TGTGCCAGTAGTATCGCGAATCAGCCCCAGCATTTT. The variable domain in full, completed from reference TRBV19 and TRBJ1-5, reads DGGITQSPKYLFRKEGQNVTLSCEQNLNHDAMYWYRQDPGQGLRLIYYSQIVNDFQKGDIAEGYSVSREKKESFPLTVTSAQKNPTAFYLCASSIANQPQHFGDGTRLSIL.

This clone is a singleton in its sample. The chain is built from TRBV2 and TRBJ1-2; D perhaps matches TRBD1 (6 bases). V shed 3 bases and J shed 4 bases, with 12 bases lying between them. The CDR3 extends over 14 amino acids. Per germline, CDR1 SNHLY and CDR2 FYNNEI. The CDR3 loop reads CASSDLGGAYGYTF. The CDR3 DNA follows: TGTGCCAGCAGTGACTTGGGGGGGGCCTATGGCTACACCTTC. The whole variable domain, filled in from reference TRBV2 and TRBJ1-2, reads EPEVTQTPSHQVTQMGQEVILRCVPISNHLYFYWYRQILGQKVEFLVSFYNNEISEKSEIFDDQFSVERPDGSNFTLKIRSTKLEDSAMYFCASSDLGGAYGYTFGSGTRLTVV.

This clone was seen only once. This chain connects TRBV7-9 to TRBJ1-5; D remains ambiguous. The CDR3 runs to 15 residues. The germline gives CDR1 SEHNR, CDR2 FQNEAQ (reference sequence). Trimming shortened V by 1 base and J by 7 bases, and 14 bases separated the two germline ends. The CDR3 spells CASSLGPVTGQPQHF. CDR3 sequence (DNA): TGTGCCAGCAGCTTAGGACCCGTGACGGGACAGCCCCAGCATTTT.

This clone was detected once. The rearrangement joins TRBV18 to TRBJ2-1; TRBD2 might be the D (6 bases). Germline V gene data show CDR1 as KGHSH and CDR2 as LQKENI. CDR3 length: 15 amino acids. Trimming stripped 0 bases from V and 6 bases from J, with 12 bases between. CDR3 sequence reads: CASSPPVEGGNEQFF. The DNA of the CDR3 is TGTGCCAGCTCACCACCGGTAGAGGGAGGCAATGAGCAGTTCTTC.

This sequence joins TRBV13 and TRBJ2-7; D is possibly TRBD1 (6 bases). The V end was cut by 0 bases, the J end by 4 bases, with 22 bases between. Germline V gene lookup returns CDR1 PRHDT and CDR2 FYEKMQ (reference sequence). The CDR3 has 18 amino acids. CDR3 sequence reads: CASSLGLRKIAGDYEQYF. The CDR3 DNA is TGTGCCAGCAGCTTAGGCCTAAGGAAAATCGCAGGGGATTACGAGCAGTACTTC.

In this sample, this clone turned up a few times. V usage is TRBV9 and J usage is TRBJ1-2; D is unresolved. The germline CDR1 and CDR2 sequences are SGDLS and YYNGEE. The CDR3 length is 14 residues. The ends were cut back, 0 bases at V and 6 bases at J, with 12 bases in the middle. CDR3 residues: CASSVGSFGDGYTF. Written as DNA, the CDR3 is TGTGCCAGCAGCGTAGGTTCCTTCGGGGATGGCTACACCTTC.

The chain is built from TRBV18 and TRBJ1-1; D uncertain. Germline V gives CDR1 KGHSH, CDR2 LQKENI. Between the trimmed V and J ends, which lost 2 bases and 1 base, there was a span of 5 bases. CDR3 length equals 13 residues. CDR3 nucleotides: TGTGCCAGCTCACCAGCAGAGAACACTGAAGCTTTCTTT. Translating it yields CASSPAENTEAFF.

This chain uses TRBV7-9 with TRBJ1-4; 10 positions agree with TRBD1. V shed 5 bases and J 0 bases; nucleotides not matched to a gene: 3. CDR3 length: 16 residues. Germline V gives CDR1 SEHNR, CDR2 FQNEAQ (reference sequence). The CDR3 spells CASSRDRGATNEKLFF. The CDR3 nucleotides read TGTGCCAGCAGCCGGGACAGGGGAGCAACTAATGAAAAACTGTTTTTT.

The rearrangement uses TRBV10-1 and TRBJ2-2; D is perhaps TRBD2 (6 bases). Germline CDR1 WNHNN, CDR2 SYGVQD (reference sequence). The CDR3 totals 16 residues. The V end was cut by 0 bases, the J end by 4 bases, with 12 bases between. The CDR3 sequence: CASSESAGLSTGELFF. CDR3 nucleotide sequence: TGCGCCAGCAGTGAGTCGGCGGGACTGAGCACCGGGGAGCTGTTTTTT.

This chain links TRBV5-1 with TRBJ2-3; TRBD2 matches at 8 bases. Germline V gene lookup returns CDR1 SGHRS and CDR2 YFSETQ. There are 16 residues in the CDR3. The V and J ends lost 3 bases and 3 bases, in that order; junction bases with no gene match: 9. The CDR3 here is CASSSSGGGRTDTQYF. The CDR3 coding sequence is TGCGCCAGCAGCTCTTCCGGGGGCGGGAGGACAGATACGCAGTATTTT. Looking up the rest from reference TRBV5-1 and TRBJ2-3 gives the full variable domain: KAGVTQTPRYLIKTRGQQVTLSCSPISGHRSVSWYQQTPGQGLQFLFEYFSETQRNKGNFPGRFSGRQFSNSRSEMNVSTLELGDSALYLCASSSSGGGRTDTQYFGPGTRLTVL.

The J gene is TRBJ1-5, the V gene TRBV4-2; D uncertain. The germline CDR1 and CDR2 sequences are LGHNA and YNFKEQ. The CDR3 extends over 15 amino acids. V lost 1 base and J 0 bases, leaving 7 bases between the germline ends. In DNA, the CDR3 is TGTGCCAGCAGCCAAGTCGGTTATAGCAATCAGCCCCAGCATTTT. Translation: CASSQVGYSNQPQHF.

The J gene is TRBJ1-5, the V gene TRBV7-2; the D gene is possibly TRBD1 (6 bases). Trimming cost V 6 bases and J 6 bases, with 15 bases left between them. The germline V gene encodes CDR1 SGHTA and CDR2 FQGNSA. The CDR3 consists of 14 residues. The CDR3 loop reads CASSSTGTGQPQHF. CDR3 in DNA: TGTGCCAGCAGTTCTACAGGGACGGGTCAGCCCCAGCATTTT.

The J gene is TRBJ1-4, the V gene TRBV6-5, with 7 bases lining up with TRBD1. The CDR3 is 15 residues long. V gave up 7 bases and J gave up 8 bases; unmatched junction bases: 13. Per germline, CDR1 MNHEY and CDR2 SVGAGI. The CDR3 DNA reads as TGTGCCAGCACCACCAGACAGGGAATTAGCGAAAAACTGTTTTTT. Translation: CASTTRQGISEKLFF.

V gene TRBV28 combines with J gene TRBJ2-3, with D uncertain. V was cut by 6 bases and J by 6 bases, with 10 bases left in between. The CDR3 is 12 residues long. CDR1 is MDHEN, CDR2 SYDVKM, per germline. The CDR3, as DNA: TGTGCCAGCAGCCAACCGGTGGATACGCAGTATTTT. Protein sequence: CASSQPVDTQYF.

The genes are TRBV7-2 and TRBJ2-3, with 11 bases lining up with TRBD2. The CDR3 is made up of 16 amino acids. CDR1 SGHTA and CDR2 FQGNSA come from the germline V gene. The trim removed 6 bases at V and 5 bases at J, leaving 10 bases unmatched. CDR3 in amino acids: CASRPFSGRAGDTQYF. DNA for the CDR3: TGTGCCAGCAGGCCATTTAGCGGGAGGGCCGGAGATACGCAGTATTTT.

The rearrangement uses TRBV27 and TRBJ2-6, with TRBD1 matching 8 bases. Germline V gives CDR1 MNHEY, CDR2 SMNVEV (reference sequence). The J segment lost 4 bases and the V segment lost 8 bases, leaving 4 bases of the junction unmatched. The CDR3 has 14 amino acids. CDR3 amino acids: CASGRGPGANVLTF. CDR3 DNA: TGTGCCAGCGGCAGGGGGCCCGGGGCCAACGTCCTGACTTTC.

The rearrangement uses TRBV10-1 and TRBJ1-2, with a possible D match to TRBD1 (5 bases). Germline assignment: CDR1 WNHNN and CDR2 SYGVQD (reference sequence). There are 15 residues in the CDR3. V lost 8 bases to trimming and J lost 2 bases, with 18 bases between them. CDR3 coding DNA: TGCGCCAGCCCGCGGGGGAGGCGGAACAACTATGGCTACACCTTC. This sequence encodes CASPRGRRNNYGYTF.

The gene calls are TRBV15 and TRBJ2-5; 7 nucleotides line up with TRBD1. V shed 1 base, J shed 5 bases, and the junction held 7 bases outside the gene matches. The CDR3 has 15 residues. Germline values: CDR1 LNHNV, CDR2 YYDKDF (reference sequence). The CDR3: CATSRAGGLGETQYF. In DNA form, the CDR3 reads TGTGCCACCAGCAGAGCAGGGGGTCTGGGTGAGACCCAGTACTTC.

The rearrangement uses TRBV19 and TRBJ1-2; 7 nucleotides align to TRBD1. The CDR3 runs 18 residues. Germline V lookup: CDR1 LNHDA, CDR2 SQIVND (reference sequence). Germline trimming cut 1 base from V and 2 bases from J; bases unmatched to any gene: 13. The CDR3 DNA sequence: TGTGCCAGTAGTATAGGCGCCTTCCGGACAGGATTAAACTATGGCTACACCTTC. Translation gives CASSIGAFRTGLNYGYTF.

The rearrangement joins TRBV6-5 to TRBJ2-7; D may be TRBD2 (6 bases). The length of the CDR3 is 13 residues. In germline, CDR1 is MNHEY, CDR2 SVGAGI. V dropped 8 bases and J dropped 2 bases, with 13 bases sitting between them. This CDR3 reads CASLRDSPYEQYF. The CDR3 nucleotides read TGTGCCAGCCTCCGGGACTCCCCCTACGAGCAGTACTTC.

The chain links TRBV6-1 to TRBJ1-4; 7 positions agree with TRBD1. V shed 2 bases, J shed 8 bases, and the junction held 5 bases outside the gene matches. There are 14 residues in the CDR3. Germline-derived CDR1 and CDR2 are MNHNS and SASEGT. The CDR3 DNA reads as TGTGCCAGCAGTGAAACAGGGGTTGGGGAAAAACTGTTTTTT. Its translation: CASSETGVGEKLFF.

The chain combines TRBV2 with TRBJ2-2; weak D call: TRBD2 (5 bases). Germline assignment: CDR1 SNHLY and CDR2 FYNNEI. With 5 bases removed from V and 7 bases from J, the gap between germline ends came to 11 bases. CDR3 size: 13 residues. This CDR3 is CASSRTEDGELFF. The CDR3 nucleotides read TGTGCCAGCAGTCGTACGGAGGACGGGGAGCTGTTTTTT.